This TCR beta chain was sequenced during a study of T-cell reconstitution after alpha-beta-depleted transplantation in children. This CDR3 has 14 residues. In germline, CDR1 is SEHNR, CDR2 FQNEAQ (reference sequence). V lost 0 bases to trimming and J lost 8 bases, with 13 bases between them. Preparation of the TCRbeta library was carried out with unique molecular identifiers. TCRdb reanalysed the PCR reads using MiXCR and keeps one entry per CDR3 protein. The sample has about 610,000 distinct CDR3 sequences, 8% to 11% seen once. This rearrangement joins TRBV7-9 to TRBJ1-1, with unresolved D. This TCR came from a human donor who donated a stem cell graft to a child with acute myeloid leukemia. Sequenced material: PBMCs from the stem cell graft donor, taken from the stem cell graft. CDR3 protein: CASSLAVDRIEAFF. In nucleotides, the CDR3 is TGTGCCAGCAGCTTAGCGGTTGATAGGATCGAAGCTTTCTTT.